Below are 4 T cell receptor beta chains sequenced from a single sample in a study of T cells in Graves' hyperthyroidism and ophthalmopathy. Amplification of TCR beta CDR3 regions was performed using RNA transcripts as template. A first-round RT-PCR of the TCR CDR3 used the HTBI primer set. MiXCR, applied by TCRdb to the multiplex PCR reads, yields one record per CDR3 protein. The sample contains about 350,000 distinct CDR3 sequences, approximately 13% of which appear only once. Sequencing was performed on blood. The receptor set was obtained from a woman in her thirties or forties with Graves' ophthalmopathy.

This clonotype appeared many times. The rearrangement joins TRBV11-2 to TRBJ2-3; 10 positions match TRBD2. This CDR3 contains 17 residues. From germline, CDR1 is SGHAT and CDR2 FQNNGV. Trimming cost V 5 bases and J 4 bases; bases outside gene matches: 12. CDR3 DNA: TGTGCCAGCAGCACCTTAAGGAGCGGGGGGGCCGCAGATACGCAGTATTTT. It codes for CASSTLRSGGAADTQYF.

There are a few counts of this clonotype. This chain links TRBV13 with TRBJ1-1, with 9 bases that match TRBD1. Germline trimming cut 4 bases from V and 2 bases from J; bases unmatched to any gene: 5. Germline values: CDR1 PRHDT, CDR2 FYEKMQ (reference sequence). This CDR3 spans 15 amino acids. The CDR3, as DNA: TGTGCCAGCAGCTGGGGGACAGGGCTAAACACTGAAGCTTTCTTT. Protein sequence: CASSWGTGLNTEAFF.

This clonotype was recorded many times. CDR3 in amino acids: CATSRDYSGSYEQYF. The CDR3 DNA reads TGTGCCACCAGCAGAGATTATTCAGGCTCCTACGAGCAGTACTTC. The chain uses TRBV15 and TRBJ2-7; D unclear. The V gene's germline CDR1 is LNHNV and CDR2 YYDKDF (reference sequence). The CDR3 totals 15 residues. Trimming removed 0 bases at V and 0 bases at J, with 9 bases between.

V and J are TRBV20-1 and TRBJ2-7; the D is unclear. CDR1 is DFQATT and CDR2 is SNEGSKA in the germline V gene (reference sequence). This CDR3 contains 15 residues. Trimming shortened V by 6 bases and J by 2 bases, and 20 bases separated the two germline ends. CDR3 DNA: TGCAGTGCGGAAGCGCTAGTGGCGCTAACCTACGAGCAGTACTTC. It specifies CSAEALVALTYEQYF.